A single sample gave rise to the 2 T cell receptor beta chains below, sequenced in a study of radiotherapy plus CTLA-4 blockade in lung cancer listed by TCRdb under 2018. The library was generated by the immunoSEQ multiplex PCR assay. TCRdb re-hosts the immuneACCESS table, in-frame sequences only. Its copies lack some clones; in the studies checked, an unresolved V gene accounts for under half of them, and the cause for the rest is not known. For this sample the table gives roughly 32,000 clones, of which approximately 75% were detected only once. Of the sample, approximately 25% falls within the top ten clones. The source was peripheral blood, collected from a patient treated with radiotherapy plus ipilimumab. These receptor sequences come from a human donor with non-small cell lung cancer that progressed on radiotherapy plus ipilimumab.

This clone has a handful of counts. The chain has TRBV29-1 and TRBJ1-3; 10 nucleotides match TRBD1. The germline gives CDR1 SQVTM, CDR2 ANQGSEA. The V gene end was trimmed by 4 bases and the J gene end by 8 bases; junction bases not matched to a gene: 11. CDR3 length: 15 residues. CDR3 bases: TGCAGCGTTGCCGGGACAGGGGACGGTCAGGACACCATATATTTT. It is translated as CSVAGTGDGQDTIYF.

This chain uses TRBV10-3 with TRBJ2-1, with 8 bases fitting TRBD2. The V and J ends lost 3 bases and 0 bases, in that order; junction bases with no gene match: 1. Germline CDR1 ENHRY, CDR2 SYGVKD. The CDR3 consists of 15 residues. DNA for the CDR3: TGTGCCATCAGTGACGGGGGGGGCTCCTACAATGAGCAGTTCTTC. It yields the protein CAISDGGGSYNEQFF.